This TCR beta chain was recovered during a study of blood T cells in healthy people across ages. For the second PCR, which ran for roughly 7 to 11 cycles, a sample-barcoded 5' primer and a J-beta primer mix were used. Using its own MiXCR run on the 5' RACE reads, TCRdb lists one record per CDR3 protein. The table lists over 1,200,000 distinct CDR3 sequences, approximately 59% of them singletons. The authors extracted at least 5.5 micrograms of total RNA per sample. The V and J ends lost 0 bases and 5 bases respectively, with 11 bases between them. The CDR3 is 15 residues long. The germline V gene encodes CDR1 LNHNV and CDR2 YYDKDF (reference sequence).

The TCR originated in a man younger than 35 in good health. Sequences were obtained from blood. This sequence joins TRBV15 and TRBJ2-1; D gene uncertain. CDR3 nucleotide sequence: TGTGCCACCAGCAGAGACCTGACACTAAACAATGAGCAGTTCTTC. This codes for CATSRDLTLNNEQFF.